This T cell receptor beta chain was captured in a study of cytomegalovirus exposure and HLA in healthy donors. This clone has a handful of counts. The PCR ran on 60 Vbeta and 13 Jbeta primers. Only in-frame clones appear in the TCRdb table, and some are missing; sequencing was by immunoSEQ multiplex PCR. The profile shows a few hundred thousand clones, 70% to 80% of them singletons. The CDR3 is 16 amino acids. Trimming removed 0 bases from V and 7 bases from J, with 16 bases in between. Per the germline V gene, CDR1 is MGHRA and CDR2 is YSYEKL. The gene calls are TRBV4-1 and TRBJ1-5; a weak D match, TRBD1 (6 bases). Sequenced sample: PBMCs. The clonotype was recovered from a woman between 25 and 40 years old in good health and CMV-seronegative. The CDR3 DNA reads TGCGCCAGCAGCCAAGACTTTGGGCAGGGGCACCAGCCCCAGCATTTT. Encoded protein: CASSQDFGQGHQPQHF.